The following is a T cell receptor (beta chain) sequence with its context. This record comes from a study of blood T cell repertoires in COVID-19. Study-wide background: In each case, the material was cDNA or gDNA derived from T cells, B-cell-depleted T cells, or PBMCs.

This CDR3 contains 15 residues. Germline V gene data show CDR1 as MGHRA and CDR2 as YSYEKL. The J segment lost 7 bases and the V segment lost 1 base, leaving 2 bases of the junction unmatched. Profiled with immunoSEQ multiplex PCR; TCRdb holds only in-frame clones, not every one. The sample has about 200,000 clones, about 86% seen once. The rearrangement links TRBV4-1 to TRBJ2-2; TRBD2 matches 11 bases. This TCR derives from a woman aged 50 to 65 with COVID-19, enrolled during active disease. Source material: peripheral blood. The CDR3 loop reads CASSQGLAGNGELFF. The CDR3 DNA reads TGCGCCAGCAGCCAAGGACTAGCGGGGAACGGGGAGCTGTTTTTT.